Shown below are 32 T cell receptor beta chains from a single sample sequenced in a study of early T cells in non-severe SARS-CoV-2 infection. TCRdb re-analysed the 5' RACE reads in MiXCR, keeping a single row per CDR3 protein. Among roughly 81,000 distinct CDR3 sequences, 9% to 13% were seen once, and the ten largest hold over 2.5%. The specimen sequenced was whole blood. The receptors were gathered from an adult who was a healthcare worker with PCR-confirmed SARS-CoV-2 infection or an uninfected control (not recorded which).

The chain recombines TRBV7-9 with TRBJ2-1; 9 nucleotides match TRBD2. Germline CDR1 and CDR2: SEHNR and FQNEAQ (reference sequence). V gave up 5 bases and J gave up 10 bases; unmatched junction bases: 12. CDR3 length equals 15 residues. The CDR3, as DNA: TGTGCCAGCAGCCCGATTTCCGGGACTAGCTGGGAGCAGTTCTTC. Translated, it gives CASSPISGTSWEQFF.

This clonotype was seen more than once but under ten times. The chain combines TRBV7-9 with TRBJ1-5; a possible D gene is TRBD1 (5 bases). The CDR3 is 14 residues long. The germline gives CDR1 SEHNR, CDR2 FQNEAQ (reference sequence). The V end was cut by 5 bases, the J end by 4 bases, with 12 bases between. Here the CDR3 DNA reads TGTGCCAGCAGCAGGACGGGGGGTAATCAGCCCCAGCATTTT. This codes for CASSRTGGNQPQHF.

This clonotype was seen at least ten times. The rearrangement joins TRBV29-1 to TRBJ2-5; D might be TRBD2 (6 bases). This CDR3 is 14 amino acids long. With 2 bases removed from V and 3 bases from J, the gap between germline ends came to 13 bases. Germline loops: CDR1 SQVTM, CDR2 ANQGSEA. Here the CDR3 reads CSVEMGGKEETQYF. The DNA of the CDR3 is TGCAGCGTTGAAATGGGGGGTAAGGAAGAGACCCAGTACTTC.

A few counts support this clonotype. The CDR3, as DNA: TGCAGCGTTGAAGGTCCATTTTACGAGCAGTACTTC. Translating it yields CSVEGPFYEQYF. The V call is TRBV29-1, the J call TRBJ2-7; D gene unclear. The V end lost 1 base, the J end lost 4 bases, and 8 bases lay between the germline ends. Germline loops: CDR1 SQVTM, CDR2 ANQGSEA. This CDR3 has 12 residues.

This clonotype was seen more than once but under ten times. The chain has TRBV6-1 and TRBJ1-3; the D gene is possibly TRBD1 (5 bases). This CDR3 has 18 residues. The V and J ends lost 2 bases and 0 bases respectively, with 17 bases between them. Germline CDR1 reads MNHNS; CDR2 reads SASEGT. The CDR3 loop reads CASSELTGTESSGNTIYF. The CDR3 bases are TGTGCCAGCAGTGAATTAACCGGGACGGAGAGCTCTGGAAACACCATATATTTT.

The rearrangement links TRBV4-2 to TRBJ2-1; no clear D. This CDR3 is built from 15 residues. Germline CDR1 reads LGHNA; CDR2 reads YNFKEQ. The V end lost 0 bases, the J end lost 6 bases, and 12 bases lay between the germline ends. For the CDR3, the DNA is TGTGCCAGCAGCCAAGATGGACGAATGGTCAATGAGCAGTTCTTC. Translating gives CASSQDGRMVNEQFF.

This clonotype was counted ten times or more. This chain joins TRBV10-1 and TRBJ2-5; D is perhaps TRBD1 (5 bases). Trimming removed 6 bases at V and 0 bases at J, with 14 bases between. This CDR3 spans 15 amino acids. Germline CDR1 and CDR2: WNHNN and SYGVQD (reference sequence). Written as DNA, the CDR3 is TGCGCCAGCAGATTGGGGCAGCTGTACCAAGAGACCCAGTACTTC. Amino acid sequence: CASRLGQLYQETQYF.

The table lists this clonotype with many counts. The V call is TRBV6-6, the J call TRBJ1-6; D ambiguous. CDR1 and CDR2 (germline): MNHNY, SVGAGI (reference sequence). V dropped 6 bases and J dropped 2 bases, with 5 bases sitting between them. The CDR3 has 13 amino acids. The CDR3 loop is CASRAAYNSPLHF. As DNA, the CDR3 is TGTGCCAGCAGGGCGGCCTATAATTCACCCCTCCACTTT.

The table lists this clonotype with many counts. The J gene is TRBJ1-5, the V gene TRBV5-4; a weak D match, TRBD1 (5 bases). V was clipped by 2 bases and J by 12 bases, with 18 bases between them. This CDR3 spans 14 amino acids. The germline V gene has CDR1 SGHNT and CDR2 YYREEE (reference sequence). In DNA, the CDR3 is TGTGCCAGCAGCTTTGAAGGTAATCCGGGGGACCAGCATTTT. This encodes CASSFEGNPGDQHF.

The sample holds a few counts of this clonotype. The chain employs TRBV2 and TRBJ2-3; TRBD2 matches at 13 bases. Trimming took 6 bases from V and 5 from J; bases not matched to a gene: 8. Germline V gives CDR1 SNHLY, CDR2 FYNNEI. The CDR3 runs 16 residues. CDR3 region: CASRVRTSGSKDTQYF. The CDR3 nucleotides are TGTGCCAGCAGGGTCCGGACTAGCGGGAGTAAAGATACGCAGTATTTT.

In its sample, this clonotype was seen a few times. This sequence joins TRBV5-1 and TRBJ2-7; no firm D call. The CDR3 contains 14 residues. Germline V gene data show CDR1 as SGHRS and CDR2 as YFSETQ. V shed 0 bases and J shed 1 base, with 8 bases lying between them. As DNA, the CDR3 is TGCGCCAGCAGCTTGGTGCCGGGTTCCTACGAGCAGTACTTC. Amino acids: CASSLVPGSYEQYF.

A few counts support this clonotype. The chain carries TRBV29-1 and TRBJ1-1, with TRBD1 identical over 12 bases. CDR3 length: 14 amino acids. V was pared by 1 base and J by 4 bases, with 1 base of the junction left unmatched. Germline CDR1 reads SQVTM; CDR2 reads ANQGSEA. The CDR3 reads CSVEGGQGATEAFF. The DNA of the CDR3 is TGCAGCGTTGAAGGGGGACAGGGGGCCACTGAAGCTTTCTTT.

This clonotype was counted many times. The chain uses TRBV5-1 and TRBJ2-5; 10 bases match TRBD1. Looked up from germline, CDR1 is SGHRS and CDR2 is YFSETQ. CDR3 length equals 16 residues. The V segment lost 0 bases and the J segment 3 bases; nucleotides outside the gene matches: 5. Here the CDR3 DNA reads TGCGCCAGCAGCTTGGGGGGACAGGGGAGTGAAGAGACCCAGTACTTC. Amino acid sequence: CASSLGGQGSEETQYF. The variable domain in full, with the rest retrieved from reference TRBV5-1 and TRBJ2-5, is KAGVTQTPRYLIKTRGQQVTLSCSPISGHRSVSWYQQTPGQGLQFLFEYFSETQRNKGNFPGRFSGRQFSNSRSEMNVSTLELGDSALYLCASSLGGQGSEETQYFGPGTRLLVL.

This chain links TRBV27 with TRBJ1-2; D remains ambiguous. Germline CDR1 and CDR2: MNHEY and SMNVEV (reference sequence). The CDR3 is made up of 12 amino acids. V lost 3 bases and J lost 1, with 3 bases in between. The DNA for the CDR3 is TGTGCCAGCAGTTTCAGTAACTATGGCTACACCTTC. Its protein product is CASSFSNYGYTF.

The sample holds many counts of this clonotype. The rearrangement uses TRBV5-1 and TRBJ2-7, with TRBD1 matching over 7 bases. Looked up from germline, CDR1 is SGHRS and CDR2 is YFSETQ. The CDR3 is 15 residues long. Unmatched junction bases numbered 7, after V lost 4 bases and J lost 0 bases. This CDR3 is CASSQGTESSYEQYF. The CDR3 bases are TGCGCCAGCAGCCAGGGGACAGAAAGCTCCTACGAGCAGTACTTC.

This CDR3 is CSVEATGTDYNEQFF. The CDR3 nucleotides are TGCAGCGTTGAAGCCACCGGGACAGATTACAATGAGCAGTTCTTC. V gene TRBV29-1 combines with J gene TRBJ2-1, with 7 bases fitting TRBD1. Germline CDR1 reads SQVTM; CDR2 reads ANQGSEA. The CDR3 extends over 15 amino acids. V lost 1 base and J lost 4; bases outside the gene matches: 7.

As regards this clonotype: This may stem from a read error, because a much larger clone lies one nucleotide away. The CDR3 DNA follows: TGTGCCAGCAGCTTAGCGCCTCTCCATGGCTACACCTTC. This codes for CASSLAPLHGYTF. The chain recombines TRBV7-3 with TRBJ1-2; D gene uncertain. V gave up 2 bases and J gave up 6 bases, with 10 bases separating them. The CDR3 length is 13 residues. Germline loops: CDR1 SGHTA, CDR2 FQGTGA.

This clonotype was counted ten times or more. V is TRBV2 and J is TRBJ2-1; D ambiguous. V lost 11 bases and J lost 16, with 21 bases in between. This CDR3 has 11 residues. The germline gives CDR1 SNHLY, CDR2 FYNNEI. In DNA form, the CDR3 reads TGTGCCGTCGATTTGGGCATAGGTCGCTTCTTC. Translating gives CAVDLGIGRFF.

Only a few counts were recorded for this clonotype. As DNA, the CDR3 is TGCAGTGCTGTTGGGAGGGGAAATTACAATGAGCAGTTCTTC. It specifies CSAVGRGNYNEQFF. The chain combines TRBV20-1 with TRBJ2-1; 7 bases fit TRBD2. V trimming: 5 bases; J trimming: 4 bases; junction bases outside the gene matches: 8. Germline lookup yields CDR1 DFQATT and CDR2 SNEGSKA (reference sequence). The CDR3 runs 14 residues.

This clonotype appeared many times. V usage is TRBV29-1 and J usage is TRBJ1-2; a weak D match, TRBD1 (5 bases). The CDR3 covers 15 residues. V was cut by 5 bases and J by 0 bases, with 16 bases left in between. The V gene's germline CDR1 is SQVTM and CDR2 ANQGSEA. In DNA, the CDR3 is TGCAGCGTTTGGTGGTGGGGGGACCCTAACTATGGCTACACCTTC. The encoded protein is CSVWWWGDPNYGYTF.

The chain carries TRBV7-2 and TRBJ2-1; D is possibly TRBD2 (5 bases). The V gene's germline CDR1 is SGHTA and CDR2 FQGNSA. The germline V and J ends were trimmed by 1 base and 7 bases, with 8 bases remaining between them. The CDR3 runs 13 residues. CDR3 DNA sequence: TGTGCCAGCAGCTTAGAGAGGAGGAATGAGCAGTTCTTC. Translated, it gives CASSLERRNEQFF.

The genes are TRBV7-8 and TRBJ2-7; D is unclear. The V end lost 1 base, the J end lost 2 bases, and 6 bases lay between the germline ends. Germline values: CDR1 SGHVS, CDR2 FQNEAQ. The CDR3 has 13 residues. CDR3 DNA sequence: TGTGCCAGCAGCTTAGTCGCTCCCTACGAGCAGTACTTC. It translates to CASSLVAPYEQYF.

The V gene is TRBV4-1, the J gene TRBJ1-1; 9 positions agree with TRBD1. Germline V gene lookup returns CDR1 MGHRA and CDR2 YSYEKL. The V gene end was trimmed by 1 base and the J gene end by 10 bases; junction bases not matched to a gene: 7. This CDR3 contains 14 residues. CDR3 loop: CASSQVPTGGRAFF. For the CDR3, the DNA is TGCGCCAGCAGCCAAGTCCCGACAGGGGGGAGAGCTTTCTTT.

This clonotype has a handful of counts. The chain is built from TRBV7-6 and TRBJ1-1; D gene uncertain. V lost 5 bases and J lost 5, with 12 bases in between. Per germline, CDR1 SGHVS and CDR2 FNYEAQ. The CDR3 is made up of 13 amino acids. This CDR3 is CASSPQVRTEAFF. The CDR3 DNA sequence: TGTGCCAGCAGCCCTCAGGTTCGGACTGAAGCTTTCTTT.

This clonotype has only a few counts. The CDR3 nucleotides read TGTGCCAGCAGTGTCAGGACAGGGAACAATCAGCCCCAGCATTTT. This encodes CASSVRTGNNQPQHF. V and J are TRBV2 and TRBJ1-5, with 8 nucleotides matching TRBD1. V lost 4 bases and J lost 3; bases outside the gene matches: 5. The CDR3 is 15 residues long. CDR1 is SNHLY, CDR2 FYNNEI, per germline. The whole variable domain, remainder taken from reference TRBV2 and TRBJ1-5, is EPEVTQTPSHQVTQMGQEVILRCVPISNHLYFYWYRQILGQKVEFLVSFYNNEISEKSEIFDDQFSVERPDGSNFTLKIRSTKLEDSAMYFCASSVRTGNNQPQHFGDGTRLSIL.

The CDR3 reads CASREYGDYGYTF. The DNA for the CDR3 is TGTGCCAGCAGAGAGTACGGTGACTATGGCTACACCTTC. The genes are TRBV28 and TRBJ1-2; D unclear. CDR3 length: 13 residues. Per the germline V gene, CDR1 is MDHEN and CDR2 is SYDVKM. V lost 6 bases and J 3 bases, leaving 11 bases between the germline ends.

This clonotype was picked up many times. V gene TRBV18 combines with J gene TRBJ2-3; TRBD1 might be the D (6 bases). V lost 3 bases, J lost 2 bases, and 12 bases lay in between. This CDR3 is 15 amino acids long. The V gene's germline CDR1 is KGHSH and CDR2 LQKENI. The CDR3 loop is CASSPYRDNTDTQYF. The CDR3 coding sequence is TGTGCCAGCTCACCCTACAGGGATAACACAGATACGCAGTATTTT.

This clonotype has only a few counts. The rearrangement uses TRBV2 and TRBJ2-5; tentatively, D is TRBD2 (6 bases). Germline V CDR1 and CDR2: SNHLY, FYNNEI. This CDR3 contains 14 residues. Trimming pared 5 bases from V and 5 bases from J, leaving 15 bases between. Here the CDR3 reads CASSPGTSVETQYF. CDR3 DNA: TGTGCCAGCAGTCCCGGGACTTCGGTCGAGACCCAGTACTTC. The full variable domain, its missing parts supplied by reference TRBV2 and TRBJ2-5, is EPEVTQTPSHQVTQMGQEVILRCVPISNHLYFYWYRQILGQKVEFLVSFYNNEISEKSEIFDDQFSVERPDGSNFTLKIRSTKLEDSAMYFCASSPGTSVETQYFGPGTRLLVL.

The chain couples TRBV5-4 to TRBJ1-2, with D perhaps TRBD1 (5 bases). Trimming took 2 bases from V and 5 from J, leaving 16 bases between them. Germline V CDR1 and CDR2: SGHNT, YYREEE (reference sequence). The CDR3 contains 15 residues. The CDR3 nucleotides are TGTGCCAGCAGCTTAGGGCCGGAGGGGAATTATGGCTACACCTTC. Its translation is CASSLGPEGNYGYTF.

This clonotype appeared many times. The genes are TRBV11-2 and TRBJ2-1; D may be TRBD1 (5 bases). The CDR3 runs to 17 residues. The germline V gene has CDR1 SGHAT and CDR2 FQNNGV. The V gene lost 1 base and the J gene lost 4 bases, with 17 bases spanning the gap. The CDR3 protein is CASSLGRRVRVYNEQFF. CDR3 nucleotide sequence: TGTGCCAGCAGCTTAGGACGTCGTGTCAGGGTTTACAATGAGCAGTTCTTC.

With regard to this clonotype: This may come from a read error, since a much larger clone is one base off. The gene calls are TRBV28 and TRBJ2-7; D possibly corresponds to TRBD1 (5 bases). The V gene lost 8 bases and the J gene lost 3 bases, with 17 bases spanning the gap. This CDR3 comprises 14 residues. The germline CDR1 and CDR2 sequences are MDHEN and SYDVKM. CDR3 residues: CASWGPDENYEQYF. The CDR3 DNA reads TGTGCCAGCTGGGGCCCAGACGAGAACTACGAGCAGTACTTC.

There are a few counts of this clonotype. The CDR3 coding sequence is TGTGCCAGCAGTGAACCGACGGGAAGAACCTACGAGCAGTACTTC. Encoded protein: CASSEPTGRTYEQYF. The J gene is TRBJ2-7, the V gene TRBV6-1; a weak D match, TRBD2 (5 bases). The CDR3 covers 15 residues. The germline CDR1 and CDR2 sequences are MNHNS and SASEGT. The V gene lost 2 bases and the J gene lost 2 bases, with 13 bases spanning the gap.